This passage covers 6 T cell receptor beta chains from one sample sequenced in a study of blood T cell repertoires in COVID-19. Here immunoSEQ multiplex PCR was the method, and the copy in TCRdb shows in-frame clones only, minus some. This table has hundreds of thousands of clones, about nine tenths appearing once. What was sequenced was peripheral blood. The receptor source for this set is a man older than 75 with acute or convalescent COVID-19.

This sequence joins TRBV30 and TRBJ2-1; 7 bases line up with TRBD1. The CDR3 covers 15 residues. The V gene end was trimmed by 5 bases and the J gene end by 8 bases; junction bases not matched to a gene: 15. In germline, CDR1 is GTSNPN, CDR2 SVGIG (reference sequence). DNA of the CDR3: TGTGCCTGGGACCTGAGGGGGCAGGGGTGGGATGAGCAGTTCTTC. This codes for CAWDLRGQGWDEQFF.

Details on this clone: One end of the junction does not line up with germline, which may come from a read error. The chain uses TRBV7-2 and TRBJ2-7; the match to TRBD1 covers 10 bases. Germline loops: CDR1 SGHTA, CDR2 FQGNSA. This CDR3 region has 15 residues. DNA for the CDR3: TGTGCCAGCAGCTTAGGAGGCCCGACAGGGGGCGGTGTCTATTTC. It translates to CASSLGGPTGGGVYF.

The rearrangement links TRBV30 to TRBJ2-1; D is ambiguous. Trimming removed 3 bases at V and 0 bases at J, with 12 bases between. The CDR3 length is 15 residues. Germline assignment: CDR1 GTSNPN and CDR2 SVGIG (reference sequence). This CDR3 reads CAWRSVFGSYNEQFF. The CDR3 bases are TGTGCCTGGAGATCGGTATTCGGCTCCTACAATGAGCAGTTCTTC. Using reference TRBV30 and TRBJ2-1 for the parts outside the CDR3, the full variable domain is SQTIHQWPATLVQPVGSPLSLECTVEGTSNPNLYWYRQAAGRGLQLLFYSVGIGQISSEVPQNLSASRPQDRQFILSSKKLLLSDSGFYLCAWRSVFGSYNEQFFGPGTRLTVL.

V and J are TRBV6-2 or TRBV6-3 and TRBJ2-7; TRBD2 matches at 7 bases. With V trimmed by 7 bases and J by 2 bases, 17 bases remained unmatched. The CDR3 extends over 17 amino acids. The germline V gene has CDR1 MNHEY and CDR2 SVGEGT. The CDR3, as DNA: TGTGCCAGCAACCCCCACCGTGTAGCGGGCGGAGCCTACGAGCAGTACGTC. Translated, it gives CASNPHRVAGGAYEQYV.

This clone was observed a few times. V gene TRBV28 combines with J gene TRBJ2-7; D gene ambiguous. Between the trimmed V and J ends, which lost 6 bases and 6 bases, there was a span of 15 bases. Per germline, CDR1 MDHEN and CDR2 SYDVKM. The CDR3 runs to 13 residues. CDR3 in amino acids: CASRQTSPGEQYF. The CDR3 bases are TGTGCCAGCAGGCAGACAAGCCCCGGCGAGCAGTACTTC.

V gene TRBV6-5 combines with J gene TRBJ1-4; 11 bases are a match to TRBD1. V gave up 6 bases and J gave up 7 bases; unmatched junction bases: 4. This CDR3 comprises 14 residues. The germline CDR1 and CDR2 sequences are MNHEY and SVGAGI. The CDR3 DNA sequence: TGTGCCAGCAGAACGGGACAGGGGGGTGAAAAACTGTTTTTT. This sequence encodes CASRTGQGGEKLFF.